These T cell receptor beta chains were read from a single sample in a study of T-cell reconstitution after alpha-beta-depleted transplantation in children. TCRdb reanalysed the PCR reads using MiXCR and keeps one entry per CDR3 protein. The sample shows roughly 90,000 distinct CDR3 sequences, 10% to 15% of them seen only once. The input for sequencing was PBMCs from the stem cell graft donor, taken from the stem cell graft. Source of these receptors: a human donor who donated a stem cell graft to a child with inherited bone marrow failure. Both conserved end residues are part of each CDR3. The D gene is left open where the match is weak. Expanded clones are given a class, and other clones once, few, many or no size at all.

J gene: TRBJ2-2
V gene: TRBV4-3
clone size: many
D gene: .
CDR3 DNA: TGCGCCAGCAGCCAAGAGGTGTCCGGGGAGCTGTTTTTT
CDR3 protein: CASSQEVSGELFF

J gene: TRBJ1-2
V gene: TRBV27
clone size: many
D gene: .
CDR3 DNA: TGTGCCAGCAGTTTAGGGGGCAACTATGGCTACACCTTC
CDR3 protein: CASSLGGNYGYTF

J gene: TRBJ2-5
V gene: TRBV29-1
clone size: many
D gene: .
CDR3 DNA: TGCAGCGTATTAACAGGTCATCTCGAGACCCAGTACTTC
CDR3 protein: CSVLTGHLETQYF

J gene: TRBJ2-7
V gene: TRBV6-2/TRBV6-3
clone size: many
D gene: .
CDR3 DNA: TGTGCCAGCAGTTACTGGAGGAATAACGAGCAGTACTTC
CDR3 protein: CASSYWRNNEQYF

J gene: TRBJ2-6
V gene: TRBV5-1
clone size: medium-sized
D gene: TRBD1
CDR3 DNA: TGCGCCAGCAGCCGTCCCGGGACAGGGACGGACGTCCTGACTTTC
CDR3 protein: CASSRPGTGTDVLTF

J gene: TRBJ2-1
V gene: TRBV20-1
clone size: .
D gene: TRBD1
CDR3 DNA: TGCTGTGCTAGTGAAGACAGGGCTAGCTCCTACAATGAGCAGTTCTTC
CDR3 protein: CCASEDRASSYNEQFF

J gene: TRBJ1-5
V gene: TRBV2
clone size: few
D gene: TRBD1
CDR3 DNA: TGTGCCAGCACCACCGGGACAGAGGTTCAGCCCCAGCATTTT
CDR3 protein: CASTTGTEVQPQHF

J gene: TRBJ1-2
V gene: TRBV11-3
clone size: .
D gene: .
CDR3 DNA: TGTGCCAGCAGCTTAGGGGAACTCTATGGCTACACCTTC
CDR3 protein: CASSLGELYGYTF

J gene: TRBJ2-1
V gene: TRBV7-2
clone size: many
D gene: .
CDR3 DNA: TGTGCCAGCAGCTTAGGGACAGCGGACATGGTCTTC
CDR3 protein: CASSLGTADMVF

J gene: TRBJ2-1
V gene: TRBV4-3
clone size: many
D gene: .
CDR3 DNA: TGCGCCAGCAGCCAAGAAGGGGGGTCGACAACCCCGTTCTTC
CDR3 protein: CASSQEGGSTTPFF

J gene: TRBJ1-4
V gene: TRBV4-2
clone size: .
D gene: TRBD1
CDR3 DNA: TGTGCCAGCAGCCGATACGGACAGGGTGCAACTAATGAAAAACTGTTTTTT
CDR3 protein: CASSRYGQGATNEKLFF

J gene: TRBJ1-5
V gene: TRBV7-8
clone size: many
D gene: .
CDR3 DNA: TGTGCCAGCAGCTTACGGGGGCCTCGGGGCAATCAGCCCCAGCATTTT
CDR3 protein: CASSLRGPRGNQPQHF

J gene: TRBJ2-7
V gene: TRBV4-3
clone size: many
D gene: .
CDR3 DNA: TGCGCCAGCAGCCAAGTTAACGCAGGCCGGGGAGAGCAGTACTTC
CDR3 protein: CASSQVNAGRGEQYF

J gene: TRBJ2-2
V gene: TRBV5-6
clone size: many
D gene: .
CDR3 DNA: TGTGCCAGCAGCTTACTTAACAGGGCGAACACCGGGGAGCTGTTTTTT
CDR3 protein: CASSLLNRANTGELFF

J gene: TRBJ2-5
V gene: TRBV6-2/TRBV6-3
clone size: few
D gene: .
CDR3 DNA: TGTGCCAGCAGTGAACAGGTGGCGACGGGGGAGACCCAGTACTTC
CDR3 protein: CASSEQVATGETQYF

J gene: TRBJ1-1
V gene: TRBV3-1
clone size: many
D gene: .
CDR3 DNA: TGTGCCAGCAGCCAAGCCCATCAGGGATATCGGAACACTGAAGCTTTCTTT
CDR3 protein: CASSQAHQGYRNTEAFF

J gene: TRBJ2-5
V gene: TRBV29-1
clone size: many
D gene: TRBD2
CDR3 DNA: TGCAGCGCCGACGGGGGGGGTCCCCCAGAGACCCAGTACTTC
CDR3 protein: CSADGGGPPETQYF

J gene: TRBJ2-4
V gene: TRBV7-3
clone size: .
D gene: .
CDR3 DNA: TGTGCCAGCAGCTTGTCTGGACAAAGTGGAAACATTCAGTACTTC
CDR3 protein: CASSLSGQSGNIQYF

J gene: TRBJ2-7
V gene: TRBV11-2
clone size: many
D gene: .
CDR3 DNA: TGTGCCAGCAGCTTACGGAACCGGGGGCAGGGAAGCAACGAGCAGTACTTC
CDR3 protein: CASSLRNRGQGSNEQYF

J gene: TRBJ2-7
V gene: TRBV5-1
clone size: many
D gene: TRBD2
CDR3 DNA: TGCGCCAGCAGCTTGGGGCTAGCGGCACAATATCTAGGGTACGAGCAGTACTTC
CDR3 protein: CASSLGLAAQYLGYEQYF

J gene: TRBJ2-3
V gene: TRBV7-9
clone size: few
D gene: TRBD2
CDR3 DNA: TGTGCCAGCAGCCCCCGGGGGGACTCAAGCACAGATACGCAGTATTTT
CDR3 protein: CASSPRGDSSTDTQYF

J gene: TRBJ2-2
V gene: TRBV5-6
clone size: many
D gene: .
CDR3 DNA: TGTGCCAGCAGCTTGGATCTTGCCGGGGAGCTGTTTTTT
CDR3 protein: CASSLDLAGELFF

J gene: TRBJ1-5
V gene: TRBV6-1
clone size: few
D gene: .
CDR3 DNA: TGTGCCAGCAGTAAGAACAGCGATCAGCCCCAGCATTTT
CDR3 protein: CASSKNSDQPQHF

J gene: TRBJ2-1
V gene: TRBV7-9
clone size: .
D gene: .
CDR3 DNA: TGTGCCAGCAGTAAAGATTGGGAACCCAATGAGCAGTTCTTC
CDR3 protein: CASSKDWEPNEQFF

J gene: TRBJ2-3
V gene: TRBV2
clone size: .
D gene: .
CDR3 DNA: TGTGCCAGCGGGGGTTCAATCACAGATACGCAGTATTTT
CDR3 protein: CASGGSITDTQYF

J gene: TRBJ1-1
V gene: TRBV7-2
clone size: once
D gene: .
CDR3 DNA: TGTGCCAGCAGCCTCATTGGAGCGAACACTGAAGCTTTCTTT
CDR3 protein: CASSLIGANTEAFF

J gene: TRBJ1-1
V gene: TRBV3-1
clone size: .
D gene: .
CDR3 DNA: TGTACCTTCAGCAAATCGAGGACGGCGAACACTGAAGCTTTCTTT
CDR3 protein: CTFSKSRTANTEAFF

J gene: TRBJ1-6
V gene: TRBV3-1
clone size: .
D gene: TRBD1
CDR3 DNA: TGTGCCAGCAGCCTACTATTGACAGGGCGGGGTAATTCACCCCTCCACTTT
CDR3 protein: CASSLLLTGRGNSPLHF

J gene: TRBJ1-5
V gene: TRBV5-1
clone size: .
D gene: .
CDR3 DNA: TGCGCCAGCAGCTTGGACCCGAATGGGGGGAAACTGGGTCAGCCCCAGCATTTT
CDR3 protein: CASSLDPNGGKLGQPQHF

J gene: TRBJ1-2
V gene: TRBV6-1
clone size: many
D gene: TRBD1
CDR3 DNA: TGTGCCAGCCGGGACAGGGTCAACTATGGCTACACCTTC
CDR3 protein: CASRDRVNYGYTF

J gene: TRBJ1-1
V gene: TRBV5-5
clone size: many
D gene: .
CDR3 DNA: TGTGCCAGCAGCTTGGGGCAGGGTGGCACTGAAGCTTTCTTT
CDR3 protein: CASSLGQGGTEAFF